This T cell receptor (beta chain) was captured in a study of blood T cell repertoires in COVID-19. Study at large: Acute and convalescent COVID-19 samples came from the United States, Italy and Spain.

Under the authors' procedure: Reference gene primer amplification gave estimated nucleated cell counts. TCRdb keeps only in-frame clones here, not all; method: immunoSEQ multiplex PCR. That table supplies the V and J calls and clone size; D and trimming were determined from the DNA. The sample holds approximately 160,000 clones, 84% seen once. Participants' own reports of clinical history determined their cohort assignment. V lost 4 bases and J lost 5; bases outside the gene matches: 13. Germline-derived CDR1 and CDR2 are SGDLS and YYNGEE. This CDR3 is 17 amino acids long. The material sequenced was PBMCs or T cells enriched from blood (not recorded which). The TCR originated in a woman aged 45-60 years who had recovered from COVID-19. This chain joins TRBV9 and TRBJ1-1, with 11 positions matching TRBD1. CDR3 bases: TGTGCCAGCAGCCCCGGGACAGGGGGGGATTTGGTAACTGAAGCTTTCTTT. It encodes CASSPGTGGDLVTEAFF.